The 7 T cell receptor beta chains reported below all come from one sample, sequenced in a study of vaccination effects on CD4 cells after COVID-19. Assay: immunoSEQ multiplex PCR; the TCRdb copy retains only in-frame clones and omits some. The sample contains over 65,000 clones, 77% of which appear only once. The authors isolated CD4+ T cells after nine to eleven days of culture. No cognate antigen is known for these TCRs. Here the sequenced sample was CD4+ T cells from PBMCs cultured without peptide, taken before COVID-19 vaccination. The receptor set was obtained from a human donor who received a COVID-19 vaccine.

This chain joins TRBV2 and TRBJ1-6, with a weak D call TRBD1 (5 bases). With 10 bases removed from V and 7 bases from J, the gap between germline ends came to 14 bases. Germline CDR1 is SNHLY and CDR2 is FYNNEI. This CDR3 comprises 13 residues. The DNA for the CDR3 is TGTGCCACCCGGGGGGACTGGAATTCACCCCTCCACTTT. Residues: CATRGDWNSPLHF.

CDR3 coding DNA: TGTGCCAGCAGCTTAAGGTTGGGTCAGACGGAGACCCAGTACTTC. This encodes CASSLRLGQTETQYF. V gene TRBV11-2 combines with J gene TRBJ2-5; D remains unclear. The CDR3 covers 15 residues. Germline V gene data show CDR1 as SGHAT and CDR2 as FQNNGV. V dropped 2 bases and J dropped 5 bases, with 15 bases sitting between them. Filled out from reference TRBV11-2 and TRBJ2-5, the complete variable domain reads EAGVAQSPRYKIIEKRQSVAFWCNPISGHATLYWYQQILGQGPKLLIQFQNNGVVDDSQLPKDRFSAERLKGVDSTLKIQPAKLEDSAVYLCASSLRLGQTETQYFGPGTRLLVL.

The rearrangement joins TRBV19 to TRBJ2-2; D remains unclear. CDR3 length: 14 residues. CDR1 and CDR2 from the germline V gene are LNHDA and SQIVND (reference sequence). V gave up 7 bases and J gave up 3 bases, with 12 bases separating them. The CDR3 DNA follows: TGTGCCAGTATCAAAGACCGAGACACCGGGGAGCTGTTTTTT. Its protein product is CASIKDRDTGELFF.

The chain couples TRBV2 to TRBJ1-1; weak D call: TRBD1 (6 bases). The CDR3 is made up of 13 amino acids. Trimming took 8 bases from V and 5 from J, leaving 15 bases between them. The germline gives CDR1 SNHLY, CDR2 FYNNEI. The CDR3 DNA sequence: TGTGCCAGCCACAGGGAGGGGGGGACTGAAGCTTTCTTT. This translates into CASHREGGTEAFF.

V and J are TRBV7-6 and TRBJ2-3; 9 nucleotides line up with TRBD2. The CDR3 consists of 15 residues. CDR1 SGHVS and CDR2 FNYEAQ come from the germline V gene. With 4 bases clipped from V and 3 bases from J, the junction kept 5 bases outside the gene matches. Written as DNA, the CDR3 is TGTGCCAGCAGCTCTCGGACTAGCGAAACAGATACGCAGTATTTT. It specifies CASSSRTSETDTQYF.

CDR3 coding DNA: TGTGCCAGCAGCCCCCGGCACTTTAATTTCGCGCAGTATTTT. It yields the protein CASSPRHFNFAQYF. This chain joins TRBV6-2 or TRBV6-3 and TRBJ2-3; unclear D gene. Trimming took 6 bases from V and 10 from J, leaving 20 bases between them. Germline V gene lookup returns CDR1 MNHEY and CDR2 SVGEGT. CDR3 length equals 14 residues.

The chain combines TRBV12-3 or TRBV12-4 with TRBJ1-2, with D uncertain. The CDR3 has 12 amino acids. Here the CDR3 DNA reads TGTGCGTCCGGGGAGTTAGTAGAGGGCTACACCTTC. It specifies CASGELVEGYTF.